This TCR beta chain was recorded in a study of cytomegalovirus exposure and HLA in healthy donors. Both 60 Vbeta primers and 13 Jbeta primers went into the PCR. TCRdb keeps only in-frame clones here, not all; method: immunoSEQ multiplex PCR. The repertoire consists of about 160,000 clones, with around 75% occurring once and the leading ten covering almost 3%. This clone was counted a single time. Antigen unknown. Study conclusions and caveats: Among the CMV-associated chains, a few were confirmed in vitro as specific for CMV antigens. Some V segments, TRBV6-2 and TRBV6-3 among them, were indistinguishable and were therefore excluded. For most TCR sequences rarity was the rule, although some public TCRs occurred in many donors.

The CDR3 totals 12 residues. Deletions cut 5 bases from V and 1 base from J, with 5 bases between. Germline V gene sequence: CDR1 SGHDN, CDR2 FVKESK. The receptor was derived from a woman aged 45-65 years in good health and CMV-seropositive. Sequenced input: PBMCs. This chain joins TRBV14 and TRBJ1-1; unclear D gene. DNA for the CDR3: TGTGCCAGCAGCAGACAGAACACTGAAGCTTTCTTT. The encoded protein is CASSRQNTEAFF.